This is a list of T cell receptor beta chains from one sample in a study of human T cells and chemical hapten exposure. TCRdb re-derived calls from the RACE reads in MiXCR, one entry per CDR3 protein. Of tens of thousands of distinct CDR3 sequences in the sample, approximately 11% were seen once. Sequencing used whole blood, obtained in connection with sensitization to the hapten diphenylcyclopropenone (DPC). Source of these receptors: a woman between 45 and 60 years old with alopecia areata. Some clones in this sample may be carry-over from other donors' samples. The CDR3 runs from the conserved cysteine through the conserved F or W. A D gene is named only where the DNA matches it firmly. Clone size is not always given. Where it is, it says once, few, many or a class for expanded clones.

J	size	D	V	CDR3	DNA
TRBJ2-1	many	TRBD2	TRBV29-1	CSVEIVGGPNNEQFF	TGCAGCGTTGAAATTGTGGGAGGGCCCAACAATGAGCAGTTCTTC
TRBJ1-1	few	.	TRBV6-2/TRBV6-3	CASSFLEMVNTEAFF	TGTGCCAGCAGCTTCCTTGAAATGGTTAACACTGAAGCTTTCTTT
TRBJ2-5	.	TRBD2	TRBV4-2	CASSQLAGASQETQYF	TGTGCCAGCAGCCAACTAGCGGGGGCCTCACAAGAGACCCAGTACTTC
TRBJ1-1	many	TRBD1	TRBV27	CASSLNRGQLNTEAFF	TGTGCCAGCAGTCTAAACCGGGGACAGTTGAACACTGAAGCTTTCTTT
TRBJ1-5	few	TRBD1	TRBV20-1	CSAHQGDQPQHF	TGCAGTGCTCATCAGGGGGATCAGCCCCAGCATTTT
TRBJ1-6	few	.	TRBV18	CASSPSGRYNSPLHF	TGTGCCAGCTCGCCGTCGGGACGGTATAATTCACCCCTCCACTTT
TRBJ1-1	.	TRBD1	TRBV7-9	CASSWYSGGAEAFF	TGTGCCAGCAGCTGGTACTCAGGGGGCGCTGAAGCTTTCTTT
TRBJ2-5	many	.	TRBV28	CASRRGQPETQYF	TGTGCCAGCAGACGGGGACAACCGGAGACCCAGTACTTC
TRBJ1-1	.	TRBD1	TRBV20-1	CSARAQGALKSEAFF	TGCAGTGCTAGAGCACAGGGGGCGCTTAAGTCTGAAGCTTTCTTT
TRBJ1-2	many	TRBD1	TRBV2	CASSRDRGRKNYGYTF	TGTGCCAGCAGTAGGGACAGGGGGCGGAAGAACTATGGCTACACCTTC
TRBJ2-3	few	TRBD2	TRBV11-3	CASSSSSGRAGVSTDTQYF	TGTGCCAGCAGCTCCTCTAGCGGGAGGGCTGGCGTTAGCACAGATACGCAGTATTTT
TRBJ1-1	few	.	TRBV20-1	CSAARGAGEAFF	TGCAGTGCTGCCCGGGGGGCGGGTGAAGCTTTCTTT
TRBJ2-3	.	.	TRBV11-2	CASSVGTGSTDTQYF	TGTGCCAGCAGCGTTGGGACGGGCAGCACAGATACGCAGTATTTT
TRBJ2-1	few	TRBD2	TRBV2	CASSEDRLAGKDNEQFF	TGTGCCAGCAGTGAAGATAGACTAGCGGGAAAAGACAATGAGCAGTTCTTC
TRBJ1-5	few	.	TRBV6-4	CASSDSGGSFYQPQHF	TGTGCCAGCAGTGACTCTGGCGGTTCATTCTATCAGCCCCAGCATTTT
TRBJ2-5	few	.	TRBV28	CASSPPYMTEPQETQYF	TGTGCCAGCAGTCCACCTTACATGACGGAGCCCCAAGAGACCCAGTACTTC
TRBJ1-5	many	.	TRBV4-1	CASSKGDSNQPQHF	TGCGCCAGCAGCAAGGGTGATAGCAATCAGCCCCAGCATTTT
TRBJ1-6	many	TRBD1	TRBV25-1	CASLGQGRTYYNSPLHF	TGTGCCAGCCTCGGACAGGGACGGACTTACTATAATTCACCCCTCCACTTT
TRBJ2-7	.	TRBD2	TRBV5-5	CASSNAGLAGTYEQYF	TGTGCCAGCAGTAATGCCGGACTAGCGGGAACCTACGAGCAGTACTTC
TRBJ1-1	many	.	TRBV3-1	CASSYTAGTEAFF	TGTGCCAGCAGTTACACTGCAGGCACTGAAGCTTTCTTT
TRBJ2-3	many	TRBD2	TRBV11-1	CASTPSSAGFTDTQYF	TGTGCCAGCACCCCCTCGTCAGCGGGATTCACAGATACGCAGTATTTT
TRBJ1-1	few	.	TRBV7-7	CASRPIGGEDTEAFF	TGTGCCAGCAGACCCATCGGGGGCGAGGACACTGAAGCTTTCTTT
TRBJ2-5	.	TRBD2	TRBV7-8	CASSLSSGTMETQYF	TGTGCCAGCAGCTTATCTAGCGGGACAATGGAGACCCAGTACTTC
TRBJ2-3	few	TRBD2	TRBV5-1	CASSPQTSGSTDTQYF	TGCGCCAGCAGCCCTCAGACTAGCGGGAGTACAGATACGCAGTATTTT
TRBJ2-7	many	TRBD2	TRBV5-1	CASSLEWAGGPSYEQYF	TGCGCCAGCAGCTTGGAATGGGCGGGAGGCCCGTCCTACGAGCAGTACTTC
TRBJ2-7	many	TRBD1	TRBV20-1	CSASRGLGYEQYF	TGCAGTGCTAGCAGGGGGCTCGGCTACGAGCAGTACTTC
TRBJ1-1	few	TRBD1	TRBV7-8	CASSFDRVLTEAFF	TGTGCCAGCAGCTTCGACAGGGTACTCACTGAAGCTTTCTTT
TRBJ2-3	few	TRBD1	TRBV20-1	CSAIQTGGVDTQYF	TGCAGTGCCATTCAGACAGGGGGAGTGGATACGCAGTATTTT
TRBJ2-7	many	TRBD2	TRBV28	CASSARLAGGPYEQYF	TGTGCCAGCAGTGCCCGACTTGCGGGAGGGCCCTACGAGCAGTACTTC
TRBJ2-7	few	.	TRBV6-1	CASSESGSYEQYF	TGTGCCAGCAGTGAATCGGGCAGCTACGAGCAGTACTTC
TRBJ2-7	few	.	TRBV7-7	CASSLRGNYEQYF	TGTGCCAGCAGCTTAAGGGGAAACTACGAGCAGTACTTC
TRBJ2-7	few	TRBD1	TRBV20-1	CSAGQGAAYEQYF	TGCAGTGCTGGACAGGGGGCTGCCTACGAGCAGTACTTC
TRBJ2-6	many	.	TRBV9	CASSVAGSGANVLTF	TGTGCCAGCAGCGTAGCGGGCTCTGGGGCCAACGTCCTGACTTTC
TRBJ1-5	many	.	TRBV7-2	CASSGGPRRQPQHF	TGTGCCAGCAGCGGGGGGCCCAGGAGGCAGCCCCAGCATTTT
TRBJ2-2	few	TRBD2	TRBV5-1	CASSLLLAGVTGELFF	TGCGCCAGCAGCTTGCTACTAGCGGGAGTAACCGGGGAGCTGTTTTTT
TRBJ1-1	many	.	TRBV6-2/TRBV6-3	CASSPRGGQSTEAFF	TGTGCCAGCAGTCCCCGGGGGGGGCAGAGCACTGAAGCTTTCTTT